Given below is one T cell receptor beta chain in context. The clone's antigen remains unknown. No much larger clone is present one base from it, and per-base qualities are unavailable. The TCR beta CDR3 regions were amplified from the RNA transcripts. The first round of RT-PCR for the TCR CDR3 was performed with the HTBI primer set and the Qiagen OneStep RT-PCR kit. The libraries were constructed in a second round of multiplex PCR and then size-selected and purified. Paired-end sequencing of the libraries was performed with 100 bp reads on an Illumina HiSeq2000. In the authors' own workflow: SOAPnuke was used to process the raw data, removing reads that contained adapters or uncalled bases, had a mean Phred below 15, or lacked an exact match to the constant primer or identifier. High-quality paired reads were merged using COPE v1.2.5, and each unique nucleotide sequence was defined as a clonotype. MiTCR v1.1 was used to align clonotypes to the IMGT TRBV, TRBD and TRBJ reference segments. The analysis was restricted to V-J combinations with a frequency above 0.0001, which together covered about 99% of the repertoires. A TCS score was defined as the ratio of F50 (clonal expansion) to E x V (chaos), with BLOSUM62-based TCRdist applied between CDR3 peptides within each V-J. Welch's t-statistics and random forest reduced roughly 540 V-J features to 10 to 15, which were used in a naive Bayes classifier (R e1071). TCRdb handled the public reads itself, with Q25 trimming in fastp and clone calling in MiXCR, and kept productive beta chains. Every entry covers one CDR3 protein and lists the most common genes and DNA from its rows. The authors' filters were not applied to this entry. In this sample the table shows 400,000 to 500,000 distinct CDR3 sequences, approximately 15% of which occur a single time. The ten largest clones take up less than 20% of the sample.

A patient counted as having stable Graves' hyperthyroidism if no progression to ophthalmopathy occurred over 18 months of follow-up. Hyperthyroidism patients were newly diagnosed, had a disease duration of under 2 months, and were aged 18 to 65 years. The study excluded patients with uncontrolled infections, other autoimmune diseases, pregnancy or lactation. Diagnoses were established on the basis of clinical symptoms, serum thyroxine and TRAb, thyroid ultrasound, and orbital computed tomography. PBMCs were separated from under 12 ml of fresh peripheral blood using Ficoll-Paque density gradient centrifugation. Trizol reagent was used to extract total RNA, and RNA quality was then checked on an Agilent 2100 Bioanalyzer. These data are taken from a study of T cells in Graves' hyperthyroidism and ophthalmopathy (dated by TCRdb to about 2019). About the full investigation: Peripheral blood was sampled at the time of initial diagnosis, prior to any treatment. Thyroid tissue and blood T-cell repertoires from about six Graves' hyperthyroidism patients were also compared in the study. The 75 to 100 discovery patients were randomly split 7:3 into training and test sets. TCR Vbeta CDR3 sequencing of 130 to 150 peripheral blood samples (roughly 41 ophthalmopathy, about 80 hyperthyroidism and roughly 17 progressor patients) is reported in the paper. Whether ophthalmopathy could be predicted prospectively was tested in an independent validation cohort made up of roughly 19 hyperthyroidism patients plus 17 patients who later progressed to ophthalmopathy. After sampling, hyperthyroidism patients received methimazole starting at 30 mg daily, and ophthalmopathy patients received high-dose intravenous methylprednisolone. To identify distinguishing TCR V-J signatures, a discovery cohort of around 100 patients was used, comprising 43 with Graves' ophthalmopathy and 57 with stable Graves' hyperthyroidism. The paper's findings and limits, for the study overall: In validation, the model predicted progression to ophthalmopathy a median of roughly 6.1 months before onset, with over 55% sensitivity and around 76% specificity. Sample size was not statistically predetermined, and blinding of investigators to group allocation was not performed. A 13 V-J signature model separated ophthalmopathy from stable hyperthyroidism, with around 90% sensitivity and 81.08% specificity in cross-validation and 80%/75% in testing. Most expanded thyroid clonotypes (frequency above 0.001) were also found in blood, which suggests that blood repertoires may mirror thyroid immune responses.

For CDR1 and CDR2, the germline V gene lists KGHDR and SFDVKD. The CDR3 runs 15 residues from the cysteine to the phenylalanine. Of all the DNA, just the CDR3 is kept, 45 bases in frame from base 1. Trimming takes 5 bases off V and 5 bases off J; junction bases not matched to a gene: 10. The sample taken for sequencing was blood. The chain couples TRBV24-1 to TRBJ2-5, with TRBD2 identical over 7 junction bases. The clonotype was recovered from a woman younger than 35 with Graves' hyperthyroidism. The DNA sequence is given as TGTGCCACCAGTGTGGGAGTAGCGGGTGGGGAGACCCAGTACTTC. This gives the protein CATSVGVAGGETQYF.